A single sample is the source of the 19 T cell receptor beta chains below, sequenced in a study of shared clonotypes between healthy human individuals. The table came from immunoSEQ multiplex PCR; TCRdb's copy has only in-frame clones and leaves some out. In the table there are around 1 million clones, less than 85% of which are singletons. The sequencing sample was made of memory CD4+ T cells sorted from blood. Regarding subset: CD45RA-negative fraction. The receptors were sampled from a man aged 18 to 30 in good health.

There are a few counts of this clone. V and J are TRBV10-2 and TRBJ2-5; possible D gene TRBD1, 5 bases. The CDR3 extends over 13 amino acids. The V end was cut by 3 bases, the J end by 11 bases, with 16 bases between. Germline loops: CDR1 WSHSY, CDR2 SAAADI. The CDR3: CASSEIQGVEQYF. For the CDR3, the DNA is TGCGCCAGCAGTGAAATCCAGGGTGTGGAGCAGTACTTC.

This clone came up once. CDR3 in amino acids: CASSLEGIQNIQYF. The CDR3 DNA reads TGCGCCAGCAGCTTGGAAGGGATTCAAAACATTCAGTACTTC. J is TRBJ2-4 and V is TRBV5-1; no firm D call. The CDR3 has 14 residues. CDR1 is SGHRS and CDR2 is YFSETQ in the germline V gene. V was shortened by 0 bases and J by 5 bases, with 9 bases between the two germline ends. Together with reference TRBV5-1 and TRBJ2-4, the CDR3 gives the full variable domain: KAGVTQTPRYLIKTRGQQVTLSCSPISGHRSVSWYQQTPGQGLQFLFEYFSETQRNKGNFPGRFSGRQFSNSRSEMNVSTLELGDSALYLCASSLEGIQNIQYFGAGTRLSVL.

This chain connects TRBV5-4 to TRBJ2-7, with 9 bases matching TRBD2. Germline loops: CDR1 SGHNT, CDR2 YYREEE (reference sequence). Germline trimming cut 1 base from V and 2 bases from J; bases unmatched to any gene: 4. The CDR3 length is 15 residues. The CDR3 region has the DNA TGTGCCAGCAGCTTGTCTAGCGGGACTGCCTACGAGCAGTACTTC. It specifies CASSLSSGTAYEQYF.

This clone showed up just once. The chain uses TRBV10-1 and TRBJ2-1; TRBD2 matches 13 bases. This CDR3 region has 17 residues. Germline V gene lookup returns CDR1 WNHNN and CDR2 SYGVQD (reference sequence). With V trimmed by 0 bases and J by 9 bases, 8 bases remained unmatched. The CDR3 reads CASSESHLTSGGTEQFF. DNA of the CDR3: TGCGCCAGCAGTGAGTCTCACTTGACTAGCGGGGGGACTGAGCAGTTCTTC.

Comments on this clone: The sample has other DNA sequences that encode this CDR3 too. V gene TRBV5-1 combines with J gene TRBJ2-3; TRBD1 might be the D (7 bases). The germline gives CDR1 SGHRS, CDR2 YFSETQ. The CDR3 totals 15 residues. Trimming pared 0 bases from V and 1 base from J, leaving 9 bases between. The CDR3 sequence: CASSLAGGRTDTQYF. The CDR3 DNA is TGCGCCAGCAGCTTGGCAGGGGGGCGCACAGATACGCAGTATTTT. Together with reference TRBV5-1 and TRBJ2-3, the CDR3 gives the full variable domain: KAGVTQTPRYLIKTRGQQVTLSCSPISGHRSVSWYQQTPGQGLQFLFEYFSETQRNKGNFPGRFSGRQFSNSRSEMNVSTLELGDSALYLCASSLAGGRTDTQYFGPGTRLTVL.

As for this clone: This same CDR3 is encoded by further DNA sequences in the sample. V and J are TRBV5-1 and TRBJ1-1, with D tentatively TRBD1 (6 bases). V was clipped by 5 bases and J by 1 base, with 12 bases between them. The CDR3 runs 14 residues. CDR1 is SGHRS, CDR2 YFSETQ, per germline. CDR3 coding DNA: TGCGCCAGCAGTCTCGGGGGCCAGAACACTGAAGCTTTCTTT. This sequence encodes CASSLGGQNTEAFF.

The chain employs TRBV6-1 and TRBJ2-3; D is uncertain. Trimming removed 2 bases at V and 7 bases at J, with 13 bases between. The CDR3 sequence is 14 residues long. The V gene's germline CDR1 is MNHNS and CDR2 SASEGT. CDR3 nucleotide sequence: TGTGCCAGCAGTGAACCCTACTATACCCATACGCAGTATTTT. This codes for CASSEPYYTHTQYF.

The chain carries TRBV19 and TRBJ2-3; no clear D gene. The CDR3 runs 14 residues. The V end was cut by 9 bases, the J end by 0 bases, with 13 bases between. Germline V gene lookup returns CDR1 LNHDA and CDR2 SQIVND (reference sequence). The CDR3 reads CASVSQTSTDTQYF. CDR3 in DNA: TGTGCCAGCGTTTCGCAGACTAGCACAGATACGCAGTATTTT.

The V gene is TRBV7-9, the J gene TRBJ1-1, with D unclear. V was pared by 7 bases and J by 1 base, with 10 bases between. The germline gives CDR1 SEHNR, CDR2 FQNEAQ (reference sequence). The CDR3 length is 13 residues. The CDR3 DNA reads as TGTGCCAGCACGGAGACGGCGAACACTGAAGCTTTCTTT. Protein sequence: CASTETANTEAFF. The full variable domain, its missing parts supplied by reference TRBV7-9 and TRBJ1-1, is DTGVSQNPRHKITKRGQNVTFRCDPISEHNRLYWYRQTLGQGPEFLTYFQNEAQLEKSRLLSDRFSAERPKGSFSTLEIQRTEQGDSAMYLCASTETANTEAFFGQGTRLTVV.

The chain uses TRBV5-5 and TRBJ2-6; D gene uncertain. Trimming took off 0 bases at V and 2 bases at J, with 6 bases between the two ends. In germline, CDR1 is SGHKS, CDR2 YYEKEE (reference sequence). The CDR3 spans 15 residues. The CDR3 nucleotides are TGTGCCAGCAGCTTGGCGGACGCTGGGGCCAACGTCCTGACTTTC. Amino acids: CASSLADAGANVLTF.

Turning to this clone: Other DNA sequences from this sample encode an identical CDR3 as well. V usage is TRBV7-2 and J usage is TRBJ2-5; unclear D gene. Trimming cost V 5 bases and J 2 bases, with 12 bases left between them. The V gene's germline CDR1 is SGHTA and CDR2 FQGNSA. CDR3 length: 14 residues. Here the CDR3 DNA reads TGTGCCAGCAGCCCTCGGCGGACGCAAGAGACCCAGTACTTC. Translation gives CASSPRRTQETQYF. The variable domain in full, completed from reference TRBV7-2 and TRBJ2-5, reads GAGVSQSPSNKVTEKGKDVELRCDPISGHTALYWYRQSLGQGLEFLIYFQGNSAPDKSGLPSDRFSAERTGGSVSTLTIQRTQQEDSAVYLCASSPRRTQETQYFGPGTRLLVL.

The V and J genes are TRBV2 and TRBJ2-7, with 11 bases fitting TRBD2. Unmatched junction bases numbered 10, after V lost 10 bases and J lost 2 bases. The CDR3 sequence is 15 residues long. Germline V CDR1 and CDR2: SNHLY, FYNNEI. The CDR3 is CATTSGSKVTYEQYF. Here the CDR3 DNA reads TGTGCCACTACTAGCGGGAGTAAAGTGACCTACGAGCAGTACTTC.

The chain couples TRBV28 to TRBJ2-7; maybe TRBD1 (6 bases). Germline assignment: CDR1 MDHEN and CDR2 SYDVKM. The CDR3 spans 13 residues. In nucleotides, the CDR3 is TGTTCGACCAAGCGCGCAGGGGTCTACGAGCAGTACTTC. Translated, it gives CSTKRAGVYEQYF.

The chain has TRBV27 and TRBJ1-1; D remains ambiguous. The germline CDR1 and CDR2 sequences are MNHEY and SMNVEV (reference sequence). This CDR3 has 17 residues. Trimming removed 3 bases from V and 0 bases from J, with 17 bases in between. The CDR3 DNA reads as TGTGCCAGCAGTTTCGGCCTGCACCCTTTTATGAACACTGAAGCTTTCTTT. Its protein product is CASSFGLHPFMNTEAFF.

V and J are TRBV5-1 and TRBJ2-2, with 7 bases identical to TRBD1. J lost 2 bases, V lost 0 bases, and 7 bases had no gene match. The CDR3 covers 17 residues. Germline V lookup: CDR1 SGHRS, CDR2 YFSETQ. DNA of the CDR3: TGCGCCAGCAGCTTGGGCCCTAGACAGGGTAACACCGGGGAGCTGTTTTTT. Amino acid sequence: CASSLGPRQGNTGELFF. Full variable domain (outside the CDR3, taken from reference TRBV5-1 and TRBJ2-2): KAGVTQTPRYLIKTRGQQVTLSCSPISGHRSVSWYQQTPGQGLQFLFEYFSETQRNKGNFPGRFSGRQFSNSRSEMNVSTLELGDSALYLCASSLGPRQGNTGELFFGEGSRLTVL.

This chain links TRBV2 with TRBJ2-4; 15 positions match TRBD2. Trimming took 10 bases from V and 1 from J; bases not matched to a gene: 2. The CDR3 is 15 residues long. The germline gives CDR1 SNHLY, CDR2 FYNNEI. CDR3 bases: TGTGCCACCGGGACTAGCGGGGGGGCCAAAAACATTCAGTACTTC. Amino acid sequence: CATGTSGGAKNIQYF.

This clone appeared a single time. This chain connects TRBV5-6 to TRBJ2-1; the match to TRBD2 covers 8 bases. CDR1 and CDR2 (germline): SGHDT, YYEEEE. The trim removed 2 bases at V and 4 bases at J, leaving 8 bases unmatched. The length of the CDR3 is 16 residues. CDR3 nucleotide sequence: TGTGCCAGCAGCTTAGAGCCGGGAGGGGGTTACAATGAGCAGTTCTTC. Protein product: CASSLEPGGGYNEQFF. The whole variable domain, remainder taken from reference TRBV5-6 and TRBJ2-1, is DAGVTQSPTHLIKTRGQQVTLRCSPKSGHDTVSWYQQALGQGPQFIFQYYEEEERQRGNFPDRFSGHQFPNYSSELNVNALLLGDSALYLCASSLEPGGGYNEQFFGPGTRLTVL.

This chain connects TRBV6-6 to TRBJ1-5; weak D call: TRBD1 (5 bases). The V gene's germline CDR1 is MNHNY and CDR2 SVGAGI (reference sequence). CDR3 length: 13 amino acids. The CDR3 reads CTHGASSNQPQHF. The CDR3 bases are TGTACTCATGGGGCGAGTAGCAATCAGCCCCAGCATTTT.

This clone appeared a few times. The rearrangement uses TRBV28 and TRBJ1-6; D may be TRBD1 (6 bases). Germline CDR1 reads MDHEN; CDR2 reads SYDVKM. CDR3 length equals 16 residues. Between the trimmed V and J ends, which lost 6 bases and 6 bases, there was a span of 18 bases. The CDR3 sequence: CASSAQGPLTNSPLHF. The CDR3 bases are TGTGCCAGCAGCGCTCAGGGGCCTTTAACTAATTCACCCCTCCACTTT.